Shown below are 9 T cell receptor beta chains from a single sample sequenced in a study of T-cell reconstitution after alpha-beta-depleted transplantation in children. For TCRbeta, the library was prepared with unique molecular identifiers. TCRdb passed the PCR reads through MiXCR, listing each CDR3 protein once. Of 700,000 or so distinct CDR3 sequences in the sample, around 12% were seen once. The input for sequencing was PBMCs, taken before TCRalphabeta/CD19-depleted stem cell transplant. These receptors were obtained from a girl aged 2-10 years with congenital amegakaryocytic thrombocytopenia, due to receive a stem cell transplant.

A few counts support this clonotype. The V call is TRBV15, the J call TRBJ2-7; tentative D call: TRBD1 (5 bases). CDR1 is LNHNV, CDR2 YYDKDF, per germline (reference sequence). The V end was cut by 0 bases, the J end by 6 bases, with 12 bases between. This CDR3 has 14 amino acids. The CDR3 protein is CATSRDQGPVEQYF. The CDR3 coding sequence is TGTGCCACCAGCAGAGATCAGGGCCCGGTCGAGCAGTACTTC.

Ten or more counts support this clonotype. The V call is TRBV20-1, the J call TRBJ2-2; tentative D call: TRBD1 (5 bases). Germline V gene sequence: CDR1 DFQATT, CDR2 SNEGSKA (reference sequence). The CDR3 spans 15 residues. With 3 bases removed from V and 5 bases from J, the gap between germline ends came to 16 bases. CDR3 sequence: CSASDGQVRTGELFF. The CDR3 coding sequence is TGCAGTGCTAGCGACGGACAAGTCCGGACCGGGGAGCTGTTTTTT.

This clonotype was counted ten times or more. V and J are TRBV10-3 and TRBJ2-3, with TRBD1 as a possible D gene (5 bases). Germline V CDR1 and CDR2: ENHRY, SYGVKD. V shed 4 bases and J shed 5 bases, with 10 bases lying between them. The CDR3 has 13 amino acids. The CDR3 DNA follows: TGTGCCATCAGTGTACAGGTCGGAGATACGCAGTATTTT. Protein: CAISVQVGDTQYF.

This clonotype was observed at least ten times. This chain joins TRBV5-1 and TRBJ2-1, with D uncertain. The CDR3 is 12 residues long. V was trimmed by 8 bases and J by 6 bases, leaving 12 bases between them. Germline V CDR1 and CDR2: SGHRS, YFSETQ. The CDR3: CASYFGRNEQFF. CDR3 bases: TGCGCCAGTTATTTCGGCCGCAATGAGCAGTTCTTC.

This clonotype has more than one count but fewer than ten. The V call is TRBV7-2, the J call TRBJ2-5; TRBD2 matches 8 bases. Germline values: CDR1 SGHTA, CDR2 FQGNSA. With V trimmed by 5 bases and J by 7 bases, 12 bases remained unmatched. The CDR3 has 15 residues. The CDR3 nucleotides read TGTGCCAGCAGCCAAAGTTTAGCGGGAAGGGGGACCCAGTACTTC. Protein: CASSQSLAGRGTQYF.

This clonotype was detected only a few times. The V gene is TRBV27, the J gene TRBJ2-7, with 7 bases aligning to TRBD2. V lost 5 bases to trimming and J lost 6 bases; unmatched junction nucleotides: 13. Germline-derived CDR1 and CDR2 are MNHEY and SMNVEV (reference sequence). The CDR3 runs to 15 residues. CDR3 region: CASSTLAVRLSEQYF. The CDR3 coding sequence is TGTGCCAGCAGTACTCTAGCGGTGAGACTGAGCGAGCAGTACTTC.

The table lists this clonotype with many counts. J is TRBJ2-1 and V is TRBV10-3; 9 bases agree with TRBD1. The V gene end was trimmed by 6 bases and the J gene end by 7 bases; junction bases not matched to a gene: 7. The CDR3 totals 14 residues. CDR1 and CDR2 (germline): ENHRY, SYGVKD. CDR3 in DNA: TGTGCCATCAGACCGGGACAGGGAGGGAATGAGCAGTTCTTC. Amino acid sequence: CAIRPGQGGNEQFF.

This clonotype was detected a few times. The gene calls are TRBV27 and TRBJ2-7; 7 positions agree with TRBD1. The V gene end was trimmed by 5 bases and the J gene end by 0 bases; junction bases not matched to a gene: 4. Germline CDR1 and CDR2: MNHEY and SMNVEV (reference sequence). This CDR3 is built from 14 residues. CDR3 nucleotide sequence: TGTGCCAGCAGTAGGACAGGTGCCTCCTACGAGCAGTACTTC. This sequence encodes CASSRTGASYEQYF.

This clonotype was counted a few times. V gene TRBV7-2 combines with J gene TRBJ2-2; D may be TRBD1 or TRBD2 (5 bases each). The V end lost 2 bases, the J end lost 4 bases, and 11 bases lay between the germline ends. CDR1 is SGHTA and CDR2 is FQGNSA in the germline V gene. The CDR3 is 15 residues long. CDR3 in DNA: TGTGCCAGCAGCTTACTATGGGGGAGCACCGGGGAGCTGTTTTTT. Its protein product is CASSLLWGSTGELFF.